The T cell receptor beta chain under discussion was sequenced for a study of T cell responses to AZD1222 COVID-19 vaccine. This table comes from immunoSEQ multiplex PCR, and its TCRdb copy is limited to in-frame clones, with some not included. In the table there are 84,000 or so clones, around nine tenths of which are singletons. With 0 bases removed from V and 4 bases from J, the gap between germline ends came to 10 bases. The CDR3 has 15 residues. The germline V gene encodes CDR1 SGHDN and CDR2 FVKESK. About this clone itself: The target antigen is unknown.

Findings of the study overall: Nearly half of the spike-specific TCRs reportedly recognize variant regions that carry no mutations. The donor cohort was predominantly white British with a female majority, and clonal diversity may have been underestimated. Receipt of two AZD1222 doses was followed by a rise in Spike-specific TCR breadth and depth. Vaccine-related CD4 TCRs covered spike, predominating at 160-218 and 743-854.

Material: peripheral blood, obtained on day 0 of AZD1222 vaccination. The chain combines TRBV14 with TRBJ2-1; no clear D gene. This sequence originates from an adult in good health. This chain's CDR3 is CASSQDPTPYNEQFF. CDR3 bases: TGTGCCAGCAGCCAAGATCCCACTCCATACAATGAGCAGTTCTTC.